One and the same sample provided the 3 T cell receptor beta chains below, sequenced in a study of blood T cells in healthy people across ages. Together with a sample-barcoded 5' primer, a J-beta primer mix was included in a second PCR lasting roughly 6 to 12 cycles. TCRdb passed the 5' RACE reads through MiXCR, listing each CDR3 protein once. Of roughly 1,000,000 distinct CDR3 sequences listed, around 25% were seen once; the top ten hold less than 0.85%. These sequences were also reported in another study, on T cells of mothers and their children.

Sequencing was performed on blood. Receptor source: a girl aged 2-10 years in good health.

This clonotype was counted between two and nine times. The CDR3, as DNA: TGTGCCAGCAGTTCCCCCCGGGACACGAAGGTGTTTTTT. It yields the protein CASSSPRDTKVFF. The chain recombines TRBV28 with TRBJ2-2, with D tentatively TRBD1 (6 bases). The CDR3 covers 13 residues. V shed 4 bases and J shed 15 bases, with 18 bases lying between them. Germline V gene sequence: CDR1 MDHEN, CDR2 SYDVKM.

This clonotype was seen only a few times. This rearrangement joins TRBV9 to TRBJ2-2; D possibly corresponds to TRBD1 (6 bases). The CDR3 spans 14 residues. CDR1 SGDLS and CDR2 YYNGEE come from the germline V gene. Trimming shortened V by 5 bases and J by 3 bases, and 11 bases separated the two germline ends. The CDR3 DNA sequence: TGTGCCAGCAGGGGGGCGTCGGACACCGGGGAGCTGTTTTTT. It encodes CASRGASDTGELFF.

This clonotype was counted only a few times. A much larger clone differs by one base, so this may be a read error. The rearrangement joins TRBV11-2 to TRBJ2-5; TRBD2 matches at 9 bases. With the DNA end fitting TRBJ2-1 better, the J assignment may be wrong. CDR3 length: 14 residues. Germline V CDR1 and CDR2: SGHAT, FQNNGV. The CDR3 sequence: CASSLGRGGDEQFF. The DNA for the CDR3 is TGTGCCAGCAGCTTAGGGCGGGGGGGGGATGAGCAGTTCTTC.